These 16 T cell receptor beta chains originate from one sample sequenced in a study of blood T cell repertoires in COVID-19 (dated by TCRdb to the early 2020s). The protocol used for the library was the immunoSEQ multiplex PCR assay. Held by TCRdb, this immuneACCESS table contains in-frame sequences only and omits some clones. Under half of the omission traces to an unresolved V gene where checked; the cause of the rest is unknown. Within this sample are some 48,000 clones, with around 90% of them counted one time only. Of the sample, around 20% falls within the top ten clones. The material sequenced was peripheral blood. The origin of the receptors is a man in his sixties or seventies with active COVID-19.

The CDR3 DNA reads TGTGCCAGCAGTTCCGGGGGGAGTCGGTTCAATGAGCAGTTCTTC. Translation gives CASSSGGSRFNEQFF. The chain couples TRBV7-6 to TRBJ2-1; 7 bases fit TRBD2. The junction had 11 bases not matched to a gene; V was cut back by 6 bases and J by 6 bases. This CDR3 is built from 15 residues. Germline V gene data show CDR1 as SGHVS and CDR2 as FNYEAQ.

The chain joins TRBV19 to TRBJ2-1; the D gene is possibly TRBD1 (5 bases). V gave up 6 bases and J gave up 1 base, with 13 bases separating them. There are 15 residues in the CDR3. Germline V gene sequence: CDR1 LNHDA, CDR2 SQIVND (reference sequence). The CDR3 nucleotides are TGTGCCAGTAGAGGGGTGGCGGTTTCCTACAATGAGCAGTTCTTC. Amino acid sequence: CASRGVAVSYNEQFF.

The genes are TRBV5-8 and TRBJ1-5, with 8 positions matching TRBD1. The V segment lost 0 bases and the J segment 4 bases; nucleotides outside the gene matches: 0. In germline, CDR1 is SGHTS, CDR2 YDEGEE. This CDR3 comprises 14 residues. CDR3: CASSLGTGNQPQHF. The CDR3 region has the DNA TGTGCCAGCAGCTTGGGGACAGGGAATCAGCCCCAGCATTTT. The whole variable domain, filled in from reference TRBV5-8 and TRBJ1-5, reads EAGVTQSPTHLIKTRGQQATLRCSPISGHTSVYWYQQALGLGLQFLLWYDEGEERNRGNFPPRFSGRQFPNYSSELNVNALELEDSALYLCASSLGTGNQPQHFGDGTRLSIL.

This clone was recorded once. This chain connects TRBV7-2 to TRBJ2-6; 11 positions match TRBD2. Per the germline V gene, CDR1 is SGHTA and CDR2 is FQGNSA. The CDR3 consists of 19 residues. Trimming removed 4 bases from V and 0 bases from J; junction bases left unmatched: 8. As DNA, the CDR3 is TGTGCCAGCAGCTACTACCTCACTAGCGGGGGCTCTGGGGCCAACGTCCTGACTTTC. Amino acids: CASSYYLTSGGSGANVLTF. Full variable domain (rest looked up from reference TRBV7-2 and TRBJ2-6): GAGVSQSPSNKVTEKGKDVELRCDPISGHTALYWYRQSLGQGLEFLIYFQGNSAPDKSGLPSDRFSAERTGGSVSTLTIQRTQQEDSAVYLCASSYYLTSGGSGANVLTFGAGSRLTVL.

This chain uses TRBV18 with TRBJ2-4; possibly TRBD1 for D (5 bases). Trimming removed 2 bases at V and 7 bases at J, with 9 bases between. The CDR3 runs to 13 residues. The germline V gene has CDR1 KGHSH and CDR2 LQKENI. The CDR3 here is CASSPATVNIQYF. In DNA, the CDR3 is TGTGCCAGCTCACCAGCGACAGTTAACATTCAGTACTTC.

This clone occurred a few times. The chain carries TRBV4-2 and TRBJ2-7; 9 nucleotides line up with TRBD2. V lost 0 bases, J lost 2 bases, and 5 bases stayed unmatched. The length of the CDR3 is 16 residues. Germline CDR1 reads LGHNA; CDR2 reads YNFKEQ. The CDR3 reads CASSQDLRGGTYEQYF. The CDR3 coding sequence is TGTGCCAGCAGCCAAGATCTGCGGGGGGGAACCTACGAGCAGTACTTC.

This chain joins TRBV19 and TRBJ2-2; the match to TRBD1 covers 8 bases. After removal of 6 bases from V and 5 bases from J, the junction contained 5 bases not matched to a gene. Germline V gene data show CDR1 as LNHDA and CDR2 as SQIVND (reference sequence). The CDR3 has 14 amino acids. DNA for the CDR3: TGTGCCAGTAGGACAACAGGGGGGACCGGGGAGCTGTTTTTT. Protein product: CASRTTGGTGELFF. Drawing the rest from reference TRBV19 and TRBJ2-2, the complete variable domain is DGGITQSPKYLFRKEGQNVTLSCEQNLNHDAMYWYRQDPGQGLRLIYYSQIVNDFQKGDIAEGYSVSREKKESFPLTVTSAQKNPTAFYLCASRTTGGTGELFFGEGSRLTVL.

In the case of this clone: The identical CDR3 is also encoded by other nucleotide sequences in the sample. The chain is built from TRBV5-1 and TRBJ2-2, with 7 bases fitting TRBD1. CDR1 and CDR2 from the germline V gene are SGHRS and YFSETQ. This CDR3 is built from 15 residues. Losses at the gene ends were 0 bases for V and 2 bases for J; bases not matched to a gene: 1. This chain's CDR3 is CASSLGTGNTGELFF. The CDR3 DNA sequence: TGCGCCAGCAGCTTGGGGACAGGTAACACCGGGGAGCTGTTTTTT. Full variable domain (rest looked up from reference TRBV5-1 and TRBJ2-2): KAGVTQTPRYLIKTRGQQVTLSCSPISGHRSVSWYQQTPGQGLQFLFEYFSETQRNKGNFPGRFSGRQFSNSRSEMNVSTLELGDSALYLCASSLGTGNTGELFFGEGSRLTVL.

V usage is TRBV29-1 and J usage is TRBJ1-1; D call uncertain. CDR1 is SQVTM, CDR2 ANQGSEA, per germline. This CDR3 has 13 amino acids. Trimming pared 6 bases from V and 8 bases from J, leaving 19 bases between. The CDR3 protein is CSVDTVLGGEAFF. As DNA, the CDR3 is TGCAGCGTCGACACCGTGCTAGGAGGGGAAGCTTTCTTT. Combining the CDR3 with reference TRBV29-1 and TRBJ1-1 gives the whole variable domain SAVISQKPSRDICQRGTSLTIQCQVDSQVTMMFWYRQQPGQSLTLIATANQGSEATYESGFVIDKFPISRPNLTFSTLTVSNMSPEDSSIYLCSVDTVLGGEAFFGQGTRLTVV.

The chain employs TRBV10-3 and TRBJ2-3; 7 nucleotides match TRBD1. CDR1 and CDR2 from the germline V gene are ENHRY and SYGVKD. V shed 6 bases and J 0 bases; nucleotides not matched to a gene: 3. There are 14 residues in the CDR3. This chain's CDR3 is CAISGQASTDTQYF. The CDR3 DNA reads TGTGCCATCAGCGGACAGGCTAGCACAGATACGCAGTATTTT.

This clone appeared a single time. The rearrangement joins TRBV7-8 to TRBJ2-3; 7 bases line up with TRBD2. The CDR3 loop spans 15 amino acids. Germline CDR1 SGHVS, CDR2 FQNEAQ. The V and J ends lost 2 bases and 4 bases, in that order; junction bases with no gene match: 6. CDR3 region: CASSLLAGAADTQYF. In nucleotides, the CDR3 is TGTGCCAGCAGCTTACTGGCGGGAGCCGCAGATACGCAGTATTTT. Full variable domain (missing parts from reference TRBV7-8 and TRBJ2-3): GAGVSQSPRYKVAKRGQDVALRCDPISGHVSLFWYQQALGQGPEFLTYFQNEAQLDKSGLPSDRFFAERPEGSVSTLKIQRTQQEDSAVYLCASSLLAGAADTQYFGPGTRLTVL.

CDR3 in amino acids: CASSPKWGGWGTGELFF. DNA for the CDR3: TGTGCCAGCAGTCCAAAATGGGGGGGGTGGGGCACCGGGGAGCTGTTTTTT. The chain employs TRBV27 and TRBJ2-2, with 7 positions matching TRBD2. CDR3 length: 17 residues. Germline CDR1 is MNHEY and CDR2 is SMNVEV (reference sequence). V dropped 5 bases and J dropped 4; count of bases not matched to a gene: 13.

The J gene is TRBJ1-5, the V gene TRBV18; the D is unclear. CDR3 size: 13 residues. CDR1 is KGHSH and CDR2 is LQKENI in the germline V gene. Trimming left V 2 bases short and J 5 bases short, with 7 bases between. CDR3 bases: TGTGCCAGCTCACCAGATCAGGATCAGCCCCAGCATTTT. Protein: CASSPDQDQPQHF.

This clone was seen once. The chain joins TRBV6-5 to TRBJ2-1; TRBD1 agrees at 8 bases. V lost 4 bases and J lost 3; bases outside the gene matches: 5. This CDR3 is built from 15 residues. Germline CDR1 MNHEY, CDR2 SVGAGI. CDR3 coding DNA: TGTGCCAGCAGTTTCGACAGGGGACTCTACAATGAGCAGTTCTTC. It yields the protein CASSFDRGLYNEQFF.

V usage is TRBV7-6 and J usage is TRBJ2-5, with D unclear. Between the trimmed V and J ends, which lost 8 bases and 7 bases, there was a span of 17 bases. CDR3 size: 13 residues. Germline V CDR1 and CDR2: SGHVS, FNYEAQ. DNA of the CDR3: TGTGCCAGCGGTACTGGGCCCCCAGGGACCCAGTACTTC. Protein: CASGTGPPGTQYF.

The V and J genes are TRBV28 and TRBJ2-7; D gene unclear. The germline gives CDR1 MDHEN, CDR2 SYDVKM. V was cut by 5 bases and J by 1 base, with 3 bases left in between. The CDR3 has 11 amino acids. The CDR3 DNA follows: TGTGCCAGCAGTCAATCCTACGAGCAGTACTTC. It specifies CASSQSYEQYF.